The entry that follows covers one T cell receptor beta chain sequence. Its antigen remains unidentified. The input lacks base qualities; no much larger clone sits a single base away. V lost 2 bases and J lost 4 bases, and the count of bases not matched to a germline gene is 3. As encoded in the germline V gene, CDR1 is SGHTA while CDR2 is FQGNSA. Reading from cysteine to phenylalanine, the CDR3 counts 15 amino acids. Only the CDR3 portion is preserved as DNA: 45 bases, with reading frame beginning at the first base. Reading the label with the study, this specimen's time point is: baseline before first vaccination. Taken with the paper, the label for treatment or condition translates to: meningococcal conjugate vaccine given as trial control. Samples from vaccinated people were obtained from the UK trials COV001 and COV002, which included a single-blind randomized controlled phase 2/3 trial of AZD1222 (ChAdOx1 nCoV-19) in healthy adults. For TCRbeta chain sequencing, PBMC samples were collected from trial participants at day 0 and at day 28 after the second dose.

The data originate from a study of T cell responses to AZD1222 COVID-19 vaccine (dated by TCRdb to the early 2020s). With respect to the entire study: A total of 230 or so trial participants underwent TCR sequencing, of whom approximately 210 received two doses of AZD1222 and some 25 received two doses of the MenACWY control vaccine. Trial participants were enrolled by age into 18-55, 56-69 and 70-plus year subgroups, with 148, 28 and 57 TCR-sequenced participants respectively. The research as a whole found: Epitopes outside the regions mutated in the B.1.351 and B.1.1.7 variants were reportedly recognized by nearly half of the unique spike-specific TCRs. Only a handful of AZD1222 recipients were SARS-CoV-2 seropositive at baseline, limiting conclusions about previously exposed vaccinees. Because no day 14 peak-response samples were available, repertoires were characterized only after the peak T cell response. Participants were mostly white British, with more females than males. The authors suggested clonal diversity may have been underestimated. The 56-69-year group was small, and its depth increase did not reach significance, likely because of low power. CD4 TCRs associated with the vaccine covered the entire spike protein, and the dominant responses were in regions 160-218 and 743-854. After two AZD1222 doses, both the breadth and the depth of spike-specific TCRs were significantly higher than at day 0 and than in MenACWY recipients.

The CDR3 regions of human TCRbeta chains were subjected to immunosequencing. Concerning the study's data processing: Repertoire TCRs were checked for matches against a reference library of SARS-CoV-2-specific TCRs that had been generated using the MIRA antigen-specificity platform. Breadth was defined as the fraction of unique TCRs that were SARS-CoV-2-associated, and depth was defined as the fraction of total T cells that were SARS-CoV-2-associated. Each spike-specific TCR was assigned to its reactive spike region and to a CD4 or CD8 class using the MIRA data. Log10-transformed breadth and depth values were compared by one-way ANOVA with Sidak's multiple comparisons tests. Sourced from immuneACCESS, this table was stored by TCRdb with only in-frame sequences that have V and J called. A share of the clones is absent; for the studies checked, an unresolved V gene accounts for under half, and the remainder has no known explanation. That table supplies the V and J calls and clone size; D and trimming were determined from the DNA. Present in this sample are tens of thousands of clones, 89% of which were seen just once. Of the sample, around 2.8% is held by the ten largest clones.

The starting material was peripheral blood, obtained on day 0 of MenACWY control vaccination. Recombination connected TRBV7-2 to TRBJ2-3; 10 of the junction bases match TRBD2. This TCR was recovered from an adult in good health. This receptor carries the CDR3 CASSLLAGGADTQYF. DNA sequence: TGTGCCAGCAGCTTATTAGCGGGGGGTGCAGATACGCAGTATTTT.